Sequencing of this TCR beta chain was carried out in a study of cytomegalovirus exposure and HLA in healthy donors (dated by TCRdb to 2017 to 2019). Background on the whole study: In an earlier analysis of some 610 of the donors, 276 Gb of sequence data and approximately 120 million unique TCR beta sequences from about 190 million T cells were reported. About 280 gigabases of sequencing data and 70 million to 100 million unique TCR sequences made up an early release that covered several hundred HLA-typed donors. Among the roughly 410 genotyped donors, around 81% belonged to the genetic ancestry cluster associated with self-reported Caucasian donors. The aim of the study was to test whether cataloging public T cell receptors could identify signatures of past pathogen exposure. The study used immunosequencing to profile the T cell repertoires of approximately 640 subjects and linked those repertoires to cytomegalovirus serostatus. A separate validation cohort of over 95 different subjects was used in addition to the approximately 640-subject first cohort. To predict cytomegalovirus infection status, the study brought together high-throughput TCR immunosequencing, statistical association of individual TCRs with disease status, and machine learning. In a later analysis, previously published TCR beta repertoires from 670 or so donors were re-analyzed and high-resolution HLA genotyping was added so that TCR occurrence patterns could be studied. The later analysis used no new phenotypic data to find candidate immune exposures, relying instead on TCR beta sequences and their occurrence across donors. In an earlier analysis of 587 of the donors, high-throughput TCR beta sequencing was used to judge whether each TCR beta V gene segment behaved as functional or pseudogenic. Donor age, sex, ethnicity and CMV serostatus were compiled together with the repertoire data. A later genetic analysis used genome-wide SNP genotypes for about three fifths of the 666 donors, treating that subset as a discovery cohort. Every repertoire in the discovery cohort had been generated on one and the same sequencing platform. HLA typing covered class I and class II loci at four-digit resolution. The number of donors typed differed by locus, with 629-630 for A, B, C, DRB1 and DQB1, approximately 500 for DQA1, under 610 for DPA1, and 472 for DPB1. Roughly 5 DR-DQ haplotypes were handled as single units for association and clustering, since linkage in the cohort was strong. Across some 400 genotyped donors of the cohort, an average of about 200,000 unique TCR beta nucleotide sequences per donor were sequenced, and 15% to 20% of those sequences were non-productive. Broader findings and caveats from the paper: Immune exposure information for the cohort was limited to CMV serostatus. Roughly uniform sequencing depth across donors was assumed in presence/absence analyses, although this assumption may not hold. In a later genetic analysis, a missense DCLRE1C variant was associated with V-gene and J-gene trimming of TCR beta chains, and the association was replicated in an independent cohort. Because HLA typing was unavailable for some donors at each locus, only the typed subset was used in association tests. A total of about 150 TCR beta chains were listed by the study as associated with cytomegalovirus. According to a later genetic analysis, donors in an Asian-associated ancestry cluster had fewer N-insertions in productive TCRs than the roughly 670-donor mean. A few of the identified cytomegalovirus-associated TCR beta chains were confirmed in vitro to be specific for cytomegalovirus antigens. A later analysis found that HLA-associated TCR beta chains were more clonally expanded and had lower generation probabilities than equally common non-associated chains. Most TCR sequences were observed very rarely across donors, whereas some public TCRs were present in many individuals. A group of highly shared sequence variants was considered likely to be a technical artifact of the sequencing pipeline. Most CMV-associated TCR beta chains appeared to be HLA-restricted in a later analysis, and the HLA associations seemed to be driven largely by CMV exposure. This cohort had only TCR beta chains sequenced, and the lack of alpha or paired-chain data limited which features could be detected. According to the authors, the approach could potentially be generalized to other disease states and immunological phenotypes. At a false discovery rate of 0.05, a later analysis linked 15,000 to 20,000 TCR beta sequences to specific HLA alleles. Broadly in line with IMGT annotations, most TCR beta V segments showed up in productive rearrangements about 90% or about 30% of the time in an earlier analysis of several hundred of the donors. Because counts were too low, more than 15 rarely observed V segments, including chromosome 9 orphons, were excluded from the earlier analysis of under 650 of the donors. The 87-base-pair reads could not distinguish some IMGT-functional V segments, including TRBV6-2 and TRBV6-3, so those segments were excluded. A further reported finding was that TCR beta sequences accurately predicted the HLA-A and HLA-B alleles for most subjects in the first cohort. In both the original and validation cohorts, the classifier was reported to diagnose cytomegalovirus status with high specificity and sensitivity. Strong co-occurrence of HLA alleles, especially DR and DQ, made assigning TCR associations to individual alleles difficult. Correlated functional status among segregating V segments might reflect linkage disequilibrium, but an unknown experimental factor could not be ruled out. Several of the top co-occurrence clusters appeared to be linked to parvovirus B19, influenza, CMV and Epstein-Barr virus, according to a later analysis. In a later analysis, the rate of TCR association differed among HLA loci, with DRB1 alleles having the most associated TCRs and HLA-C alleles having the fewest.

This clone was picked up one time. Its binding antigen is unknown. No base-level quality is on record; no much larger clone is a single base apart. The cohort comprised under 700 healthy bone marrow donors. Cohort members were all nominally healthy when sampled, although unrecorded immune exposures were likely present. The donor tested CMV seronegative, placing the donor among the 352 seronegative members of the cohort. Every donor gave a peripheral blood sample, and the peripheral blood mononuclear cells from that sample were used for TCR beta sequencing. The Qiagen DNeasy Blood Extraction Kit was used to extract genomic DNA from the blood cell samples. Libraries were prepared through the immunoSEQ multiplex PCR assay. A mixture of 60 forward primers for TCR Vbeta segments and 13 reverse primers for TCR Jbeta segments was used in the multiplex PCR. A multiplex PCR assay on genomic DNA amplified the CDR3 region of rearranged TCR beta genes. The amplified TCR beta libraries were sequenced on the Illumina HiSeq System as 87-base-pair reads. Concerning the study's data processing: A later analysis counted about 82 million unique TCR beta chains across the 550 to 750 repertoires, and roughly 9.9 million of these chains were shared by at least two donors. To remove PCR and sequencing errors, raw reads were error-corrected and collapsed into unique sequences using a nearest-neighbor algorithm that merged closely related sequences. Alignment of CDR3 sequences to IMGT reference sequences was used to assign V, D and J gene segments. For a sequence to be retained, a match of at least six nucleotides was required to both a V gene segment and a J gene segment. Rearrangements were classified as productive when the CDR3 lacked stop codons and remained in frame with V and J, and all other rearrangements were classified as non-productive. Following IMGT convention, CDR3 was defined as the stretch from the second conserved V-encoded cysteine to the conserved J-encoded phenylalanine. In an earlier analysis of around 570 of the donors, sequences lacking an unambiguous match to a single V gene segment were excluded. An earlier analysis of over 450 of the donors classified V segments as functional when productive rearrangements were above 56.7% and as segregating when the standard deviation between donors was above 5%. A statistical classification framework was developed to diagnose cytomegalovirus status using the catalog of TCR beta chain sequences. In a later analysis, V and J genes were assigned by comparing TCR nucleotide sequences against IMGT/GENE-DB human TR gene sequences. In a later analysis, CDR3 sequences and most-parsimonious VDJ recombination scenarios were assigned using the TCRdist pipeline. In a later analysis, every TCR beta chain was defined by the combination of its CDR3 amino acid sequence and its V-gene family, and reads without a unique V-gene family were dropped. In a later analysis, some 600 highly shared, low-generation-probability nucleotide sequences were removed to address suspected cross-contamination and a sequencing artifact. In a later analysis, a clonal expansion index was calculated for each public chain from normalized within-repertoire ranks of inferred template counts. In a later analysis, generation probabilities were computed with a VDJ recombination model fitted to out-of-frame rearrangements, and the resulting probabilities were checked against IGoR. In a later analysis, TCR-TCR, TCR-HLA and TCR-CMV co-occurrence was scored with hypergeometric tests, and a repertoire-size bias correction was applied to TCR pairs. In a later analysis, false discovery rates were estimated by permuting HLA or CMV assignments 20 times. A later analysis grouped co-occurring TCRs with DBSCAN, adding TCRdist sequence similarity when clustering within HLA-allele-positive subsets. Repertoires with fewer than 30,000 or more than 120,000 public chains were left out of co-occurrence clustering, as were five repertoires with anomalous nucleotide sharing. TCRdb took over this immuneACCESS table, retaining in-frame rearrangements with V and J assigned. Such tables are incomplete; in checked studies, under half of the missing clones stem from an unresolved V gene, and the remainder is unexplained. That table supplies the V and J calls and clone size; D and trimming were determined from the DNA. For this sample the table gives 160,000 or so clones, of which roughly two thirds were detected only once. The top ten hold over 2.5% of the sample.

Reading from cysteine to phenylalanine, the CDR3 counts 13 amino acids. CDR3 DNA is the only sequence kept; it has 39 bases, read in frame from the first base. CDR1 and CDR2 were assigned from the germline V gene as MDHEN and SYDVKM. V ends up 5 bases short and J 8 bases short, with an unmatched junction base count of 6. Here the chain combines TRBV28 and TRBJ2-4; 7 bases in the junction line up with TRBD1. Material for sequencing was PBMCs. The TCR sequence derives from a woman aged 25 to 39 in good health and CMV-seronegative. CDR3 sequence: CASSLGQVDIQYF. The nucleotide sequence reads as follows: TGTGCCAGCAGTCTCGGACAGGTCGACATTCAGTACTTC.